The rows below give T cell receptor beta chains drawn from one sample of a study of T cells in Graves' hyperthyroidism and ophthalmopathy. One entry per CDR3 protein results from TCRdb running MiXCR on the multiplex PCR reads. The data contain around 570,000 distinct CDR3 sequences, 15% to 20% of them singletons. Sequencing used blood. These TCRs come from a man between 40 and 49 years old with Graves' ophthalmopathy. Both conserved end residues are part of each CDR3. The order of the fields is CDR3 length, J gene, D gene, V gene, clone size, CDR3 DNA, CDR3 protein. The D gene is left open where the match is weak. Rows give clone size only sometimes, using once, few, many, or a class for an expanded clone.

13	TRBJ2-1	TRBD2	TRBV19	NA	TGTGCCAGTAGCACGGGGGGAGGCAATGAGCAGTTCTTC	CASSTGGGNEQFF
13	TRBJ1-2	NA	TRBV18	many	TGTGCCAGCTCACCCGAGAGGGAGTATGGCTACACCTTC	CASSPEREYGYTF
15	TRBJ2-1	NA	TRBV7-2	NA	TGTGCCAGCAGCTTAGAGGGGGGGTCTGACAATGAGCAGTTCTTC	CASSLEGGSDNEQFF
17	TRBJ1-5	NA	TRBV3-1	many	TGTGCCAGCAGCCCGATGACAGTACGCTATAGCAATCAGCCCCAGCATTTT	CASSPMTVRYSNQPQHF
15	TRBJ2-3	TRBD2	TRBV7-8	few	TGTGCCAGCAGTTCAACTAGCGGGGGGCGGGATACGCAGTATTTT	CASSSTSGGRDTQYF
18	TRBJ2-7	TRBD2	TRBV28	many	TGTGCCAGCAGTCCCGGACTAGCGGGAGGTTCTAGCTCCTACGAGCAGTACTTC	CASSPGLAGGSSSYEQYF
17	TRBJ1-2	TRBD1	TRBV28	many	TGTGCCAGCAGGACACCGGGACAGGGATATTATAACTATGGCTACACCTTC	CASRTPGQGYYNYGYTF
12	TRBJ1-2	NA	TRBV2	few	TGTGCCAGCAGCCCCGACAACTATGGCTACACCTTC	CASSPDNYGYTF
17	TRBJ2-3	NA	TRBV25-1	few	TGTGCCAGCAGTGAATTGGGGGTTGCAACTAGCACAGATACGCAGTATTTT	CASSELGVATSTDTQYF
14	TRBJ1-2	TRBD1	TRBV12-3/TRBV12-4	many	TGTGCCAGCAGTCCCAGGGGGGAGGTTCATGGCTACACCTTC	CASSPRGEVHGYTF
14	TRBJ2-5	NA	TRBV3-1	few	TGTGCCAGCAGCCAAGATTGGGTTGACGAGACCCAGTACTTC	CASSQDWVDETQYF
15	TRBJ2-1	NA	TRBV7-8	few	TGTGCCAGCAGCTTGAGGGGGCCCGGGGGCGTAGAGCAGTTCTTC	CASSLRGPGGVEQFF
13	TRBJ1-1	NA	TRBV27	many	TGTGCCAGCAGTTTTGTTCCCAACACTGAAGCTTTCTTT	CASSFVPNTEAFF
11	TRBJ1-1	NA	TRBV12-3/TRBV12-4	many	TGTGCCAGCACTCCAGGTGCTGAAGCTTTCTTT	CASTPGAEAFF
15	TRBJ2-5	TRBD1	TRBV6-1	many	TGTGCCAGCAGTGAAATTGGGACAGCGTTCGAGACCCAGTACTTC	CASSEIGTAFETQYF
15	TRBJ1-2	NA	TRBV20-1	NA	TGCAGTGCTAGAGATCCCATCAGGTCAGCGTATGGCTACACCTTC	CSARDPIRSAYGYTF
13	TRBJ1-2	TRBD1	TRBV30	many	TGTGCCTGGCCTGGACAGGGGGCCGGTGGCTACACCTTC	CAWPGQGAGGYTF
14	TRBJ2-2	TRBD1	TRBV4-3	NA	TGCGCCACTAGGGACAGGGCGAACACCGGGGAGCTGTTTTTT	CATRDRANTGELFF
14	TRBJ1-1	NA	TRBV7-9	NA	TGTGCCAGTAGTATAGACCCCTGGGCCACTGAAGCTTTCTTT	CASSIDPWATEAFF
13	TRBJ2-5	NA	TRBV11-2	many	TGTGCCAGCAGTGAGGGTCCCCAAGAGACCCAGTACTTC	CASSEGPQETQYF
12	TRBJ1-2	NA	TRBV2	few	TGTGCCAGCAGTGAGACAAGATATGGCTACACCTTC	CASSETRYGYTF
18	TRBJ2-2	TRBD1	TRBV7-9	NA	TGTGCCAGCAGCTTAGCACGACCGGGACAGGGGATGACCGGGGAGCTGTTTTTT	CASSLARPGQGMTGELFF
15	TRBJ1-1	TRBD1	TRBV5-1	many	TGCGCCAGCAGCTTGACAGGGGAAGTAGGCACTGAAGCTTTCTTT	CASSLTGEVGTEAFF
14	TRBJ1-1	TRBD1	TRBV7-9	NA	TGTGCCAGCAGCTTGGGGCCACAGGGGGCGCGAACTTTCTTT	CASSLGPQGARTFF
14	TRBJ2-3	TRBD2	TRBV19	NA	TGTGCCAGTAGTATCCGGGAGGGTTCAGATACGCAGTATTTT	CASSIREGSDTQYF
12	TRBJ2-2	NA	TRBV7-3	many	TGTGCCAGCAGCTTAGATACCGGGGAGCTGTTTTTT	CASSLDTGELFF
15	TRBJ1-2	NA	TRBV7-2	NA	TGTGCCAGCAGCCCGAATGGGGGCTCCGTCTATGGCTACACCTTC	CASSPNGGSVYGYTF
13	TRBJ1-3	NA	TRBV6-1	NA	TGTGCCAGCAGTGAGTCTCGGGGAAACACCATATATTTT	CASSESRGNTIYF
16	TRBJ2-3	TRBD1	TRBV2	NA	TGTGCCCCTACTCCCGAGGGGGGACAGGTGTTCGATACGCAGTATTTT	CAPTPEGGQVFDTQYF
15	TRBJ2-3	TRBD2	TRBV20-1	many	TGCAGTGCTACCCCGACTAGCGGGATCGCAGATACGCAGTATTTT	CSATPTSGIADTQYF
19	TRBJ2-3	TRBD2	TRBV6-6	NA	TGTGCCAGCAGTTACTCGAGTCCCCAACTAGCGGGAGGTCCAGATACGCAGTATTTT	CASSYSSPQLAGGPDTQYF
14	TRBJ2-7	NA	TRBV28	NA	TGTGCCAGCAGTTTATTCTCAGGGAAGAACGAGCAGTACTTC	CASSLFSGKNEQYF
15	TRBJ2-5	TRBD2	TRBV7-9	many	TGTGCCAGCAGCTCTACCCCGGCGGGGGTTGTGACCCAGTACTTC	CASSSTPAGVVTQYF
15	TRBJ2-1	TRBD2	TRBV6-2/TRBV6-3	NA	TGTGCCAGCAGAGCGGGAGGGCCGGGAAACAATGAGCAGTTCTTC	CASRAGGPGNNEQFF
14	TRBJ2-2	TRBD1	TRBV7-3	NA	TGTGCCAGCAGCCAGACAGGGGGAGTAGGGGAGCTGTTTTTT	CASSQTGGVGELFF
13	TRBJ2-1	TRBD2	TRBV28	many	TGTGCCAGCCGGGGGGGGGCGCGGAATGAGCAGTTCTTC	CASRGGARNEQFF
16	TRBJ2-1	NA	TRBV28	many	TGTGCCAGCAGGGACACAGGGTGGACGGGTGGCAATGAGCAGTTCTTC	CASRDTGWTGGNEQFF
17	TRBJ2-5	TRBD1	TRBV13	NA	TGTGCCAGCAGCTTAGGACCCCCTGGGACAGGGCCAGAGACCCAGTACTTC	CASSLGPPGTGPETQYF
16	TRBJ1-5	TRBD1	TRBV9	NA	TGTGCCAGCAGCCCCCAGGGGGACGGGGGCAATCAGCCCCAGCATTTT	CASSPQGDGGNQPQHF
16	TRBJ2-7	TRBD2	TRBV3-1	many	TGTGCCAGCAGCCAAGTCAAAGCGGGAGTAGTCTACGAGCAGTACTTC	CASSQVKAGVVYEQYF
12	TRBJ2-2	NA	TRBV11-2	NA	TGTGCCAGCAGCTTACAAGCCGGGGAGCTGTTTTTT	CASSLQAGELFF
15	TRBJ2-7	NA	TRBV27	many	TGTGCCAGCAGTTTCGGGGGGCTCAGCTCCTACGAGCAGTACTTC	CASSFGGLSSYEQYF
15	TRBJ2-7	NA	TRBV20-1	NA	TGCAGTGCTAGAGAGCGCCGGTGGGCGGATTACGAGCAGTACTTC	CSARERRWADYEQYF
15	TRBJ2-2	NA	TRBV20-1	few	TGCAGTGCTAGAGACCTGACAGAATTCACCGGGGAGCTGTTTTTT	CSARDLTEFTGELFF
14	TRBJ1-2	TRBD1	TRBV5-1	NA	TGCGCCAGCAGCCCGGGGGACAGAGCCTATGGCTACACCTTC	CASSPGDRAYGYTF
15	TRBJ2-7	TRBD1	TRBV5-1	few	TGCGCCAGCAGCTATACGACAGGGGTGGGATACGAGCAGTACTTC	CASSYTTGVGYEQYF
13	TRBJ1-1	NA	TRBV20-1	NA	TGCAGTGCTAGAGCCCCCCCCGCGCCTGAAGCTTTCTTT	CSARAPPAPEAFF